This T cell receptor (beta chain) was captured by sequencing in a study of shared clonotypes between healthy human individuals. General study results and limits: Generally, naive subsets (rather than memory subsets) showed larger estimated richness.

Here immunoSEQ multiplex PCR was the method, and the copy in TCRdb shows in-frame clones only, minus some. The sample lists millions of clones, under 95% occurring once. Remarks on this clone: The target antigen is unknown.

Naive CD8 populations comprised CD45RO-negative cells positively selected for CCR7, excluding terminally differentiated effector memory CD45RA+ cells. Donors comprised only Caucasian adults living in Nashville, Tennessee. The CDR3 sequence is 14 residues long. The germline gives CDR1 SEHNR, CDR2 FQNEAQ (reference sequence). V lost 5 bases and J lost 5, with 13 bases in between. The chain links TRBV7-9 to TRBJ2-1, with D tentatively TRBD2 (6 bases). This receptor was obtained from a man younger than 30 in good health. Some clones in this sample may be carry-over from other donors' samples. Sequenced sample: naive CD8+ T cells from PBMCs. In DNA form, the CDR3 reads TGTGCCAGCAGCGCCGGGGCGGGAAACAATGAGCAGTTCTTC. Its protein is CASSAGAGNNEQFF. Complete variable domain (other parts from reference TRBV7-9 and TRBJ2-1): DTGVSQNPRHKITKRGQNVTFRCDPISEHNRLYWYRQTLGQGPEFLTYFQNEAQLEKSRLLSDRFSAERPKGSFSTLEIQRTEQGDSAMYLCASSAGAGNNEQFFGPGTRLTVL.